Listed below are T cell receptor beta chains from one sample, sequenced in a study of T cell repertoires in cytomegalovirus infection. Their antigen targets remain unknown. TCRdb itself ran the reads through MiXCR, one entry per CDR3 protein. The repertoire holds about 830,000 distinct CDR3 sequences, with over 25% as singletons. This specimen consisted of cultured CD8+ T cells from PBMCs, obtained from culture after CMV antigen stimulation. The receptor set was obtained from a human donor in good health (CMV status not recorded). Some clones in this sample may be carry-over from other donors' samples. Both conserved end residues are part of each CDR3. Each record gives: clone size, J gene, D gene, V gene, CDR3 protein, CDR3 DNA. The D gene is left open where the match is weak. Part of the rows lack a size; the others show once, few, many or a class for expanded clones.

abundance: few; j_gene: TRBJ2-6; d_gene: .; v_gene: TRBV10-3; CDR3aa: CAIRGQATSGANVLTF; CDR3nt: TGTGCCATCAGGGGCCAGGCAACCTCTGGGGCCAACGTCCTGACTTTC
abundance: few; j_gene: TRBJ2-7; d_gene: .; v_gene: TRBV7-9; CDR3aa: CASSHDRSYEQYF; CDR3nt: TGTGCCAGCAGCCATGACAGGTCCTACGAGCAGTACTTC
abundance: .; j_gene: TRBJ2-3; d_gene: .; v_gene: TRBV27; CDR3aa: CASSPDLPFTDTQYF; CDR3nt: TGTGCCAGCAGTCCTGATCTGCCCTTCACAGATACGCAGTATTTT
abundance: .; j_gene: TRBJ1-5; d_gene: TRBD1; v_gene: TRBV19; CDR3aa: CASSPARGLWPQHF; CDR3nt: TGTGCCAGTAGTCCTGCCAGGGGGTTATGGCCCCAGCATTTT
abundance: few; j_gene: TRBJ1-3; d_gene: TRBD1; v_gene: TRBV12-3/TRBV12-4; CDR3aa: CASSFGTVNSGNTIYF; CDR3nt: TGTGCCAGCAGTTTCGGGACAGTTAACTCTGGAAACACCATATATTTT
abundance: few; j_gene: TRBJ1-2; d_gene: .; v_gene: TRBV12-3/TRBV12-4; CDR3aa: CASSLLIGSGYTF; CDR3nt: TGTGCCAGCAGTTTATTGATAGGAAGCGGCTACACCTTC
abundance: .; j_gene: TRBJ2-1; d_gene: TRBD1; v_gene: TRBV27; CDR3aa: CASSLVPGNRGVQSSYNEQFF; CDR3nt: TGTGCCAGCAGTTTAGTGCCCGGGAACAGGGGCGTCCAGAGCTCCTACAATGAGCAGTTCTTC
abundance: .; j_gene: TRBJ1-5; d_gene: .; v_gene: TRBV12-3/TRBV12-4; CDR3aa: CASSWAPELYSNQPQHF; CDR3nt: TGTGCCAGCAGTTGGGCCCCGGAACTTTATAGCAATCAGCCCCAGCATTTT
abundance: many; j_gene: TRBJ1-1; d_gene: .; v_gene: TRBV7-2; CDR3aa: CASSLGGGGSEAFF; CDR3nt: TGTGCCAGCAGCTTAGGGGGAGGGGGGTCTGAAGCTTTCTTT
abundance: .; j_gene: TRBJ1-6; d_gene: .; v_gene: TRBV19; CDR3aa: CASIRDRNNSPLHF; CDR3nt: TGTGCCAGTATTCGAGACCGAAATAATTCACCCCTCCACTTT
abundance: .; j_gene: TRBJ2-6; d_gene: TRBD2; v_gene: TRBV6-1; CDR3aa: CASSEARTSWNSGANVLTF; CDR3nt: TGTGCCAGCAGTGAAGCCCGGACTAGTTGGAACTCTGGGGCCAACGTCCTGACTTTC
abundance: .; j_gene: TRBJ1-1; d_gene: .; v_gene: TRBV7-9; CDR3aa: CASTWEDKNTEAFF; CDR3nt: TGTGCCAGCACCTGGGAGGACAAGAACACTGAAGCTTTCTTT
abundance: few; j_gene: TRBJ2-3; d_gene: .; v_gene: TRBV28; CDR3aa: CASSIRQVPDTQYF; CDR3nt: TGTGCCAGCAGCATAAGACAGGTCCCAGATACGCAGTATTTT
abundance: many; j_gene: TRBJ1-4; d_gene: .; v_gene: TRBV7-8; CDR3aa: CASSLIQGGGEKLFF; CDR3nt: TGTGCCAGCAGCTTAATACAGGGAGGTGGAGAAAAACTGTTTTTT
abundance: few; j_gene: TRBJ2-1; d_gene: TRBD1; v_gene: TRBV12-3/TRBV12-4; CDR3aa: CASSPTGGFNNEQFF; CDR3nt: TGTGCCAGCAGTCCAACAGGGGGATTTAACAATGAGCAGTTCTTC
abundance: few; j_gene: TRBJ2-3; d_gene: .; v_gene: TRBV20-1; CDR3aa: CSASLGQSSTDTQYF; CDR3nt: TGCAGTGCTAGTTTGGGTCAGTCCAGCACAGATACGCAGTATTTT
abundance: many; j_gene: TRBJ2-1; d_gene: .; v_gene: TRBV7-9; CDR3aa: CASSPGSVGQADEQFF; CDR3nt: TGTGCCAGCAGCCCGGGATCAGTTGGCCAGGCTGATGAGCAGTTCTTC
abundance: .; j_gene: TRBJ2-1; d_gene: TRBD2; v_gene: TRBV7-3; CDR3aa: CASSLPLAGVYNEQFF; CDR3nt: TGTGCCAGCAGCTTACCGCTAGCGGGGGTCTACAATGAGCAGTTCTTC